This is a list of T cell receptor beta chains from one sample in a study of shared clonotypes between healthy human individuals. Assay: immunoSEQ multiplex PCR; the TCRdb copy retains only in-frame clones and omits some. Of approximately 2.1 million clones in the sample, over 85% were seen once. Sequenced input: naive CD4+ T cells from PBMCs. Source of these receptors: a man aged 18 to 29 in good health. Some clones in this sample may be carry-over from other donors' samples. The CDR3 runs from the conserved cysteine through the conserved F or W. A D gene is named only where the DNA matches it firmly. Clone sizes are given selectively: once, few, many, or a class where the clone is expanded.

CDR3: CASSLNTGSSYNSPLHF
DNA: TGCGCCAGCAGCTTAAACACAGGGAGCTCCTATAATTCACCCCTCCACTTT
V: TRBV5-1
size: .
D: .
J: TRBJ1-6

CDR3: CASSPGQGISNTEAFF
DNA: TGTGCCAGCAGCCCGGGACAGGGGATTTCGAACACTGAAGCTTTCTTT
V: TRBV9
size: .
D: TRBD1
J: TRBJ1-1

CDR3: CASSYNSYYEKLFF
DNA: TGTGCCAGCAGCTACAACAGTTACTATGAAAAACTGTTTTTT
V: TRBV11-2
size: .
D: .
J: TRBJ1-4

CDR3: CASSLERLAGRETQYF
DNA: TGTGCCAGCAGCTTAGAACGCCTAGCGGGACGAGAGACCCAGTACTTC
V: TRBV7-2
size: .
D: TRBD2
J: TRBJ2-5

CDR3: CASRHTGGDEQYF
DNA: TGTGCCAGCAGACACACGGGAGGGGACGAGCAGTACTTC
V: TRBV6-5
size: .
D: TRBD2
J: TRBJ2-7

CDR3: CASRVGLGSTDTQYF
DNA: TGTGCCAGCAGGGTTGGTCTCGGGAGCACAGATACGCAGTATTTT
V: TRBV9
size: .
D: .
J: TRBJ2-3

CDR3: CASSFSIVLNTGELFF
DNA: TGTGCCAGCAGTTTTTCAATAGTTTTGAACACCGGGGAGCTGTTTTTT
V: TRBV9
size: .
D: .
J: TRBJ2-2

CDR3: CASSLVVGLGETQYF
DNA: TGCGCCAGCAGCTTGGTAGTAGGGTTAGGGGAGACCCAGTACTTC
V: TRBV5-1
size: .
D: .
J: TRBJ2-5

CDR3: CASSFQREAYNEQFF
DNA: TGTGCCAGCAGTTTTCAGCGGGAGGCCTACAATGAGCAGTTCTTC
V: TRBV28
size: .
D: TRBD2
J: TRBJ2-1

CDR3: CASFPHSGGNTGELFF
DNA: TGTGCCAGTTTCCCCCATAGCGGGGGCAACACCGGGGAGCTGTTTTTT
V: TRBV6-6
size: once
D: TRBD2
J: TRBJ2-2

CDR3: CASSVDHQGDTQYF
DNA: TGTGCCAGCAGCGTGGATCATCAGGGAGATACGCAGTATTTT
V: TRBV9
size: .
D: .
J: TRBJ2-3

CDR3: CASRTGAGGYEQYF
DNA: TGTGCCAGCAGAACTGGGGCAGGAGGCTACGAGCAGTACTTC
V: TRBV6-6
size: .
D: .
J: TRBJ2-7

CDR3: CASSGLAPGELFF
DNA: TGTGCCAGCAGCGGCCTAGCGCCCGGGGAGCTGTTTTTT
V: TRBV5-4
size: .
D: .
J: TRBJ2-2

CDR3: CASSQWTSGNYEQYF
DNA: TGCGCCAGCAGCCAGTGGACTAGCGGAAACTACGAGCAGTACTTC
V: TRBV4-3
size: .
D: TRBD2
J: TRBJ2-7

CDR3: CASSFRRTDLLTF
DNA: TGCGCCAGCAGCTTTCGGAGGACAGACCTTTTGACTTTC
V: TRBV5-1
size: .
D: .
J: TRBJ2-6

CDR3: CASSQDSLAGGHYNEQFF
DNA: TGCGCCAGCAGCCAAGATTCTTTAGCGGGAGGGCACTACAATGAGCAGTTCTTC
V: TRBV4-3
size: .
D: TRBD2
J: TRBJ2-1

CDR3: CASREMGDTEAFF
DNA: TGTGCCAGCAGAGAAATGGGGGACACTGAAGCTTTCTTT
V: TRBV25-1
size: .
D: .
J: TRBJ1-1

CDR3: CASSLRTGRTYEQYF
DNA: TGCGCCAGCAGCTTAAGGACAGGGAGGACCTACGAGCAGTACTTC
V: TRBV5-1
size: .
D: TRBD1
J: TRBJ2-7

CDR3: CASRRTDGYTF
DNA: TGTGCCAGCAGGCGGACAGATGGCTACACCTTC
V: TRBV2
size: .
D: .
J: TRBJ1-2

CDR3: CASSLEGGHFYEQYF
DNA: TGTGCCAGCAGCTTAGAGGGCGGGCACTTCTACGAGCAGTACTTC
V: TRBV11-2
size: .
D: .
J: TRBJ2-7

CDR3: CASSLYDEQYF
DNA: TGTGCCAGCAGCTTATATGACGAGCAGTACTTC
V: TRBV7-9
size: .
D: .
J: TRBJ2-7

CDR3: CASSEAGLETQYF
DNA: TGTGCCAGCAGTGAAGCAGGGCTGGAGACCCAGTACTTC
V: TRBV2
size: .
D: .
J: TRBJ2-5

CDR3: CASSSLLAFANTGELFF
DNA: TGTGCCAGCAGTTCTCTTCTAGCGTTCGCGAACACCGGGGAGCTGTTTTTT
V: TRBV27
size: .
D: .
J: TRBJ2-2

CDR3: CASSLVGTGHNEQFF
DNA: TGTGCCAGCAGCTTAGTCGGGACAGGGCACAATGAGCAGTTCTTC
V: TRBV7-3
size: .
D: TRBD1
J: TRBJ2-1

CDR3: CASSLGPPDYNEQFF
DNA: TGTGCCAGCAGCTTGGGTCCCCCAGACTACAATGAGCAGTTCTTC
V: TRBV11-2
size: .
D: .
J: TRBJ2-1

CDR3: CASSLGLAGGYNEQFF
DNA: TGCGCCAGCAGCTTGGGGCTAGCGGGAGGGTACAATGAGCAGTTCTTC
V: TRBV5-1
size: .
D: TRBD2
J: TRBJ2-1

CDR3: CASSSPPGFYEQYF
DNA: TGTGCCAGCAGTTCACCCCCAGGCTTCTACGAGCAGTACTTC
V: TRBV28
size: .
D: .
J: TRBJ2-7

CDR3: CASNSGREPNTGELFF
DNA: TGCGCCAGCAATAGCGGGAGGGAGCCGAACACCGGGGAGCTGTTTTTT
V: TRBV5-1
size: .
D: TRBD2
J: TRBJ2-2

CDR3: CAISAVGAGNTEAFF
DNA: TGTGCCATCAGTGCTGTGGGCGCGGGGAACACTGAAGCTTTCTTT
V: TRBV10-3
size: .
D: .
J: TRBJ1-1

CDR3: CASSRGGEAYEKLFF
DNA: TGTGCCAGCAGTAGGGGGGGGGAAGCTTACGAAAAACTGTTTTTT
V: TRBV28
size: .
D: .
J: TRBJ1-4

CDR3: CAWSVRAGGNYGYTF
DNA: TGTGCCTGGAGTGTAAGAGCAGGAGGCAACTATGGCTACACCTTC
V: TRBV30
size: .
D: .
J: TRBJ1-2

CDR3: CASSYRVSGELFF
DNA: TGTGCCAGCAGCTACAGGGTTTCCGGGGAGCTGTTTTTT
V: TRBV7-3
size: .
D: .
J: TRBJ2-2

CDR3: CASSLGTRGPPYEQYF
DNA: TGTGCCAGCAGCTTAGGGACTAGGGGCCCCCCCTACGAGCAGTACTTC
V: TRBV13
size: .
D: .
J: TRBJ2-7

CDR3: CASSQQSSGNTIYF
DNA: TGTGCCAGCAGCCAGCAGAGCTCTGGAAACACCATATATTTT
V: TRBV7-3
size: .
D: .
J: TRBJ1-3

CDR3: CASSTSDRGLRTEAFF
DNA: TGTGCCAGTAGTACCTCGGACAGGGGGCTTCGAACTGAAGCTTTCTTT
V: TRBV19
size: .
D: TRBD1
J: TRBJ1-1

CDR3: CASSIFPGTALTGELFF
DNA: TGTGCCAGCAGCATTTTCCCCGGGACAGCCCTCACCGGGGAGCTGTTTTTT
V: TRBV7-2
size: .
D: TRBD1
J: TRBJ2-2

CDR3: CASAFQGDGYTF
DNA: TGTGCCAGCGCATTTCAGGGAGATGGCTACACCTTC
V: TRBV28
size: .
D: .
J: TRBJ1-2

CDR3: CASGNSGSAEQYF
DNA: TGTGCTAGTGGTAACTCGGGAAGCGCCGAGCAGTACTTC
V: TRBV12-5
size: .
D: .
J: TRBJ2-7

CDR3: CASSRMIRPLRLISNQPQHF
DNA: TGTGCCAGCAGCAGGATGATAAGGCCACTGCGGCTAATTAGCAATCAGCCCCAGCATTTT
V: TRBV21-1
size: .
D: .
J: TRBJ1-5

CDR3: CASSIAGSPYEQYF
DNA: TGTGCCAGTAGTATAGCGGGCAGCCCCTACGAGCAGTACTTC
V: TRBV19
size: .
D: .
J: TRBJ2-7

CDR3: CAWSVKGRRLKETQYF
DNA: TGTGCCTGGAGTGTAAAGGGGCGGCGGCTTAAAGAGACCCAGTACTTC
V: TRBV30
size: .
D: .
J: TRBJ2-5

CDR3: CASSVRGRWEAFF
DNA: TGTGCCAGCAGCGTCAGGGGGCGTTGGGAAGCTTTCTTT
V: TRBV28
size: .
D: TRBD1
J: TRBJ1-1

CDR3: CSVEGSGKWGTDTQYF
DNA: TGCAGCGTTGAAGGGAGCGGGAAGTGGGGCACAGATACGCAGTATTTT
V: TRBV29-1
size: .
D: TRBD2
J: TRBJ2-3

CDR3: CASSPGFSGNTIYF
DNA: TGTGCCAGCAGCCCGGGGTTTAGTGGAAACACCATATATTTT
V: TRBV7-3
size: .
D: .
J: TRBJ1-3

CDR3: CASSRETGGLAEAFF
DNA: TGTGCCAGCAGCCGAGAGACAGGGGGCCTGGCTGAAGCTTTCTTT
V: TRBV6-5
size: .
D: TRBD1
J: TRBJ1-1

CDR3: CASSLLGTEAFF
DNA: TGTGCCAGCAGCCTTTTGGGAACTGAAGCTTTCTTT
V: TRBV28
size: .
D: .
J: TRBJ1-1

CDR3: CASSKTREAEAFF
DNA: TGTGCCAGCTCAAAAACACGGGAGGCTGAAGCTTTCTTT
V: TRBV18
size: .
D: .
J: TRBJ1-1

CDR3: CASSAVLGLAKNIQYF
DNA: TGTGCCAGCAGTGCGGTTTTGGGCCTAGCCAAAAACATTCAGTACTTC
V: TRBV2
size: .
D: .
J: TRBJ2-4

CDR3: CASSPGSNSNQPQHF
DNA: TGTGCCAGCAGCCCCGGCAGTAATAGCAATCAGCCCCAGCATTTT
V: TRBV28
size: .
D: .
J: TRBJ1-5

CDR3: CASSRDISNQPQHF
DNA: TGTGCCAGCAGCCGGGACATAAGCAATCAGCCCCAGCATTTT
V: TRBV6-5
size: .
D: .
J: TRBJ1-5